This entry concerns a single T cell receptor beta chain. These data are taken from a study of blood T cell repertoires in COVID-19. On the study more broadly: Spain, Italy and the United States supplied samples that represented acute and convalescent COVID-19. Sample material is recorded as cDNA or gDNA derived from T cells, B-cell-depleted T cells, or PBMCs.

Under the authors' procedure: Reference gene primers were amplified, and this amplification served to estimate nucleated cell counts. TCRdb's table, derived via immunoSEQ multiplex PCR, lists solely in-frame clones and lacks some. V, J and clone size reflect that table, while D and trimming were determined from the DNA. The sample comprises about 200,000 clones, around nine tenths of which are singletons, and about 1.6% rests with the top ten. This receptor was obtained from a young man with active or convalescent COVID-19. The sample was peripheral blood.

The CDR3 loop reads CASSDNTGGHSYNEQFF. DNA for the CDR3: TGTGCCAGCAGTGATAATACAGGGGGCCACTCCTACAATGAGCAGTTCTTC. This chain joins TRBV6-1 and TRBJ2-1; 9 nucleotides agree with TRBD1. The length of the CDR3 is 17 residues. V shed 3 bases, J shed 0 bases, and the junction held 6 bases outside the gene matches. Germline CDR1 is MNHNS and CDR2 is SASEGT.